This T cell receptor beta chain emerged from a study of shared clonotypes between healthy human individuals. Germline CDR1 reads SEHNR; CDR2 reads FQNEAQ (reference sequence). The trim removed 5 bases at V and 4 bases at J, leaving 9 bases unmatched. CDR3 size: 17 residues. Using immunoSEQ multiplex PCR, the repertoire was profiled, and TCRdb retains in-frame clones only, with some absent. The data show 1.4 million to 1.5 million clones, around 97% seen once. The source is a man aged 25-40 years in good health. The V and J genes are TRBV7-9 and TRBJ2-1; 12 bases align to TRBD2. Sequencing was carried out using naive CD4+ T cells sorted from blood. The subset here: CD45RA+ positively selected. This CDR3 reads CASSLTTLAGGYNEQFF. Here the CDR3 DNA reads TGTGCCAGCAGCCTAACAACACTAGCGGGAGGATACAATGAGCAGTTCTTC. The complete variable domain, with remaining parts taken from reference TRBV7-9 and TRBJ2-1, reads DTGVSQNPRHKITKRGQNVTFRCDPISEHNRLYWYRQTLGQGPEFLTYFQNEAQLEKSRLLSDRFSAERPKGSFSTLEIQRTEQGDSAMYLCASSLTTLAGGYNEQFFGPGTRLTVL.